This T cell receptor beta chain was captured by sequencing in a study of blood T cells in healthy people across ages. Overall study findings and caveats: What prevented conclusive comparison of naive and antigen-experienced cells was that PBMCs were unsorted.

There were at least 6 micrograms of total RNA extracted from every sample. Together with a sample-barcoded 5' primer, a J-beta primer mix was included in a second PCR lasting roughly 6 to 12 cycles. MiXCR was run by TCRdb on the 5' RACE reads, yielding one entry per CDR3 protein. The sample lists 1.6 million or so distinct CDR3 sequences, roughly 32% occurring once. Comment on this clonotype: As yet, its antigen is unknown.

The V gene's germline CDR1 is SGHDN and CDR2 FVKESK. V shed 3 bases, J shed 7 bases, and the junction held 13 bases outside the gene matches. This CDR3 spans 16 amino acids. The specimen sequenced was blood. This clonotype originated in a woman under 40 in good health. V usage is TRBV14 and J usage is TRBJ2-5; 8 bases match TRBD1. The DNA for the CDR3 is TGTGCCAGCAGCCACCTAACCGGACAGGGTGCAAGGACCCAGTACTTC. Its translation is CASSHLTGQGARTQYF.